Listed here are 11 T cell receptor beta chains from one sample, sequenced in a study of blood T cell repertoires in COVID-19. Repertoires were generated with immunoSEQ multiplex PCR, while TCRdb's copy carries only in-frame clones and drops some. The table records over 200,000 clones, 65% to 90% of them present only once. Sequencing was done on a sample of PBMCs or T cells enriched from blood (not recorded which). Receptors were obtained from a man between 18 and 35 years old who had recovered from COVID-19.

V gene TRBV7-6 combines with J gene TRBJ1-4, with 7 bases lining up with TRBD1. From germline, CDR1 is SGHVS and CDR2 FNYEAQ. V lost 3 bases and J lost 5; bases outside the gene matches: 3. The CDR3 is 14 amino acids. CDR3 residues: CASSFLTGNEKLFF. The CDR3 coding sequence is TGTGCCAGCAGCTTCCTGACAGGGAATGAAAAACTGTTTTTT.

V and J are TRBV2 and TRBJ2-5; D possibly corresponds to TRBD2 (5 bases). Germline-derived CDR1 and CDR2 are SNHLY and FYNNEI. Deletions cut 7 bases from V and 10 bases from J, with 28 bases between. The CDR3 covers 16 residues. CDR3: CASMTPASFRSGDQYF. The DNA for the CDR3 is TGTGCCAGCATGACTCCAGCGTCATTTAGGAGCGGTGACCAGTACTTC.

The CDR3 nucleotides read TGTGCCAGCAGTCCATGGGACAGGGAATACACCATATATTTT. Encoded protein: CASSPWDREYTIYF. The chain joins TRBV6-5 to TRBJ1-3; TRBD1 matches at 9 bases. The V gene's germline CDR1 is MNHEY and CDR2 SVGAGI. The CDR3 covers 14 residues. Trimming at V came to 5 bases and at J to 8 bases, leaving 7 bases not matched to a gene.

The rearrangement joins TRBV11-3 to TRBJ1-1; D may be TRBD1 (5 bases). V gave up 1 base and J gave up 0 bases, with 9 bases separating them. Germline CDR1 is SGHNT and CDR2 is YENEEA. The CDR3 is 15 amino acids. In DNA, the CDR3 is TGTGCCAGCAGCTTAGGGGGCCAAATGAACACTGAAGCTTTCTTT. Protein sequence: CASSLGGQMNTEAFF. Drawing the rest from reference TRBV11-3 and TRBJ1-1, the complete variable domain is EAGVVQSPRYKIIEKKQPVAFWCNPISGHNTLYWYLQNLGQGPELLIRYENEEAVDDSQLPKDRFSAERLKGVDSTLKIQPAELGDSAVYLCASSLGGQMNTEAFFGQGTRLTVV.

The chain recombines TRBV27 with TRBJ2-2, with a possible D match to TRBD1 (5 bases). This CDR3 has 13 amino acids. The V end lost 8 bases, the J end lost 1 base, and 8 bases lay between the germline ends. Germline lookup yields CDR1 MNHEY and CDR2 SMNVEV (reference sequence). The CDR3 protein is CASAQGNTGELFF. The CDR3 bases are TGTGCCAGCGCCCAGGGGAACACCGGGGAGCTGTTTTTT.

This chain connects TRBV2 to TRBJ2-7, with 7 bases aligning to TRBD2. Germline V gene sequence: CDR1 SNHLY, CDR2 FYNNEI. V shed 4 bases and J 4 bases; nucleotides not matched to a gene: 4. The CDR3 contains 13 residues. The CDR3 protein is CASSVPGGYEQYF. CDR3 nucleotides: TGTGCCAGCAGTGTGCCGGGAGGTTACGAGCAGTACTTC.

The chain's CDR3 is CASSYRGENYEQYF. The CDR3 DNA follows: TGTGCCAGCAGCTATCGGGGGGAAAACTACGAGCAGTACTTC. The gene calls are TRBV11-2 and TRBJ2-7, with 7 bases that match TRBD2. V was clipped by 4 bases and J by 3 bases; unmatched bases: 6. The CDR3 is 14 amino acids. Germline V CDR1 and CDR2: SGHAT, FQNNGV.

The chain combines TRBV23-1 with TRBJ2-7; TRBD1 aligns across 7 bases. TRBV23-1 falls under the ORF class, with uncertain function. This CDR3 region has 14 residues. V shed 0 bases and J 5 bases; nucleotides not matched to a gene: 4. The CDR3: CASSQSGGTDEQYF. The DNA of the CDR3 is TGCGCCAGCAGTCAATCAGGGGGCACGGACGAGCAGTACTTC.

This rearrangement joins TRBV11-2 to TRBJ1-2; 8 nucleotides agree with TRBD1. V lost 2 bases and J lost 1; bases outside the gene matches: 3. The CDR3 has 15 residues. Germline CDR1 SGHAT, CDR2 FQNNGV. CDR3 protein: CASSLRTGINYGYTF. CDR3 in DNA: TGTGCCAGCAGCTTAAGGACAGGGATTAACTATGGCTACACCTTC.

Concerning this clone: The junction differs from germline at one of its ends, possibly a read error. The chain is built from TRBV28 and TRBJ1-5, with 8 bases matching TRBD1. The length of the CDR3 is 14 residues. CDR1 is MDHEN and CDR2 is SYDVKM in the germline V gene. For the CDR3, the DNA is TGTGCCAGCCGTTTTACAGGGGGAGGTCAGCCCCAGCATTTT. Its translation: CASRFTGGGQPQHF.

This clone was found once. The chain uses TRBV7-2 and TRBJ2-3; D gene unclear. With 5 bases removed from V and 3 bases from J, the gap between germline ends came to 9 bases. The germline V gene has CDR1 SGHTA and CDR2 FQGNSA. CDR3 length equals 13 residues. CDR3 bases: TGTGCCAGCAGCGAGATGTCAACAGATACGCAGTATTTT. Its protein product is CASSEMSTDTQYF.